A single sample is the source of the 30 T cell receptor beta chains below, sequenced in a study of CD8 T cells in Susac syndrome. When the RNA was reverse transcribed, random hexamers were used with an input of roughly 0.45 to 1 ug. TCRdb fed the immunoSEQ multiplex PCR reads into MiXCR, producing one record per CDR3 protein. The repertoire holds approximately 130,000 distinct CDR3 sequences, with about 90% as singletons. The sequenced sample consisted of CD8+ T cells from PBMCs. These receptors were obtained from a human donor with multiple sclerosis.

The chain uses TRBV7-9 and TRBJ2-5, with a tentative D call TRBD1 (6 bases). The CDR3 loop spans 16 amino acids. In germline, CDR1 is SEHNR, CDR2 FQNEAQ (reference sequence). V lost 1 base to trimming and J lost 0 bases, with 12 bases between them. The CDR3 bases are TGTGCCAGCAGCTTAGTAGGGCAGGGGTACCAAGAGACCCAGTACTTC. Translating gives CASSLVGQGYQETQYF.

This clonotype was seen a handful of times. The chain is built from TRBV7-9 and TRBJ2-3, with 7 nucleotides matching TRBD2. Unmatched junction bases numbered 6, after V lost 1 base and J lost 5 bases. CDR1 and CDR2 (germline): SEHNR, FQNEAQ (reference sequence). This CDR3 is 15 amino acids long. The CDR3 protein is CASSLDRTRRDTQYF. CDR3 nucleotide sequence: TGTGCCAGCAGCTTAGACCGGACTAGGCGAGATACGCAGTATTTT.

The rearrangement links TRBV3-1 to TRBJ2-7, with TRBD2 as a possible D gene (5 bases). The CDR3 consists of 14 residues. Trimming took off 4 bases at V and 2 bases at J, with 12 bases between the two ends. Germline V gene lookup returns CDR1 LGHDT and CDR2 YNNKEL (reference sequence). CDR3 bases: TGTGCCAGCAGCCCTTCTCACGGGGCCTACGAGCAGTACTTC. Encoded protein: CASSPSHGAYEQYF.

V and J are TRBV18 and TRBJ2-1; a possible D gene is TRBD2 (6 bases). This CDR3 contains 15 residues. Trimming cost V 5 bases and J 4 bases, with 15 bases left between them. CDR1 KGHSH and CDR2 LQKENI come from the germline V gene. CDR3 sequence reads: CASSFSSEDYNEQFF. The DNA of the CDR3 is TGTGCCAGCTCATTCTCTAGCGAGGATTACAATGAGCAGTTCTTC.

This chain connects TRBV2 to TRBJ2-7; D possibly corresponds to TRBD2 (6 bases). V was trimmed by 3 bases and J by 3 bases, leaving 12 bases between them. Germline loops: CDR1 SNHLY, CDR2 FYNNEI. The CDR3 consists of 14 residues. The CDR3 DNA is TGTGCCAGCAGTGACCCTGGGGGAGGCTACGAGCAGTACTTC. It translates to CASSDPGGGYEQYF.

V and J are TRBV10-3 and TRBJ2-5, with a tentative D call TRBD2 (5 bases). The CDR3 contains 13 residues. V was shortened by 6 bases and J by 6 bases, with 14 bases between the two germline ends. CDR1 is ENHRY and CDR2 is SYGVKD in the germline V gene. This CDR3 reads CAIRSLLEQTQYF. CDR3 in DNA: TGTGCCATCAGGAGCCTACTAGAACAGACCCAGTACTTC.

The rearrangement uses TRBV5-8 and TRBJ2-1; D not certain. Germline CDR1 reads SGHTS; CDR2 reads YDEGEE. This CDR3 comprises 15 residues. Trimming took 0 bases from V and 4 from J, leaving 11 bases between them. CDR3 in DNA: TGTGCCAGCAGCTTGGATACCGGGCAGTACAATGAGCAGTTCTTC. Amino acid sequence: CASSLDTGQYNEQFF.

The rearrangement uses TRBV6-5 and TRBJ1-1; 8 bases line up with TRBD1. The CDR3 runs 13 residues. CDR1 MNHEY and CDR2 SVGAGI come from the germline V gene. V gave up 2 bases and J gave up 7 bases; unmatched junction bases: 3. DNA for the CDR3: TGTGCCAGCAGTTACGGGACAGGAGATGAAGCTTTCTTT. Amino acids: CASSYGTGDEAFF.

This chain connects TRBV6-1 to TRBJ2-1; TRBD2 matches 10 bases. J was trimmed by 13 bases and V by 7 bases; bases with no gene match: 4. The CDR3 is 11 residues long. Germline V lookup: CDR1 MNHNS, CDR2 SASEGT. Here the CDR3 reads CASKGLARQFF. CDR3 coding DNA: TGTGCCAGCAAGGGACTAGCGCGACAGTTCTTC.

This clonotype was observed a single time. The CDR3 region has the DNA TGTGCCAGCAGCTTAGGGGATACAGGGATGTACTTC. Translation gives CASSLGDTGMYF. The chain employs TRBV7-9 and TRBJ2-7, with a tentative D call TRBD1 (6 bases). This CDR3 comprises 12 residues. Germline V CDR1 and CDR2: SEHNR, FQNEAQ (reference sequence). V lost 1 base and J 12 bases, leaving 13 bases between the germline ends.

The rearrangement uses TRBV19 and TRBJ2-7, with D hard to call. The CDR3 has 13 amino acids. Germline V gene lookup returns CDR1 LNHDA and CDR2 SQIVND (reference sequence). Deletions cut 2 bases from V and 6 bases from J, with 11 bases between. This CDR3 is CASSIIPTGEQYF. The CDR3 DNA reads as TGTGCCAGTAGTATAATCCCGACGGGCGAGCAGTACTTC.

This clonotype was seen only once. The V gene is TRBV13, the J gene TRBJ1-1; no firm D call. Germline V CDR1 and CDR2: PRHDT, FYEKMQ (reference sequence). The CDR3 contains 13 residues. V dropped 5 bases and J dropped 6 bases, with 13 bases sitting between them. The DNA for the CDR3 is TGTGCCAGCAGCCAAACGGGTCGGTCTGAAGCTTTCTTT. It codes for CASSQTGRSEAFF. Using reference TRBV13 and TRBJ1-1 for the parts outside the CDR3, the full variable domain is AAGVIQSPRHLIKEKRETATLKCYPIPRHDTVYWYQQGPGQDPQFLISFYEKMQSDKGSIPDRFSAQQFSDYHSELNMSSLELGDSALYFCASSQTGRSEAFFGQGTRLTVV.

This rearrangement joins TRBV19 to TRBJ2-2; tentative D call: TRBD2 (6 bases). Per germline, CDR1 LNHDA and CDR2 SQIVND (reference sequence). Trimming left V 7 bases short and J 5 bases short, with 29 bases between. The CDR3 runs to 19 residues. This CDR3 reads CASNLKNVGREGRTGELFF. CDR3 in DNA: TGTGCCAGTAATTTAAAAAATGTAGGGCGAGAGGGGAGGACCGGGGAGCTGTTTTTT.

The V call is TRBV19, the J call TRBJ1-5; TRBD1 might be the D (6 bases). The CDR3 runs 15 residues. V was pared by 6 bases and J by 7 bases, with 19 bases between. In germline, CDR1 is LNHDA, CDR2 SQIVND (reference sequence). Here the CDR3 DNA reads TGTGCCAGTAGGAGAGGGGGAAGAGTCGGGCAGCCCCAGCATTTT. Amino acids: CASRRGGRVGQPQHF.

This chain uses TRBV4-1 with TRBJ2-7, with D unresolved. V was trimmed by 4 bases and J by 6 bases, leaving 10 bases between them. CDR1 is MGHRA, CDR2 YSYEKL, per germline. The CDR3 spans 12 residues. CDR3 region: CASSPGTPEQYF. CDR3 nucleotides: TGCGCCAGCAGCCCCGGTACGCCCGAGCAGTACTTC.

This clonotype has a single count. The CDR3 here is CASSQPSTRPKKGENYGYTF. The CDR3 DNA reads as TGCGCCAGCAGTCAACCTTCCACCAGGCCAAAAAAGGGGGAAAACTATGGCTACACCTTC. J is TRBJ1-2 and V is TRBV23-1; possibly TRBD1 for D (6 bases). TRBV23-1 is designated an ORF whose function remains uncertain. The germline V and J ends were trimmed by 2 bases and 2 bases, with 27 bases remaining between them. This CDR3 contains 20 residues.

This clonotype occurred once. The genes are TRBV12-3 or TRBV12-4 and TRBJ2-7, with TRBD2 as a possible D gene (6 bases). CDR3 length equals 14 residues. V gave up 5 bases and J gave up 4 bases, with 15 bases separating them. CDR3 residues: CASSHTSPTYEQYF. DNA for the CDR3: TGTGCCAGCAGTCACACTAGCCCAACTTACGAGCAGTACTTC.

The CDR3 is CSATGTWDETQYF. DNA of the CDR3: TGCAGTGCTACCGGGACCTGGGACGAGACCCAGTACTTC. V is TRBV20-1 and J is TRBJ2-5, with D possibly called TRBD1 or TRBD2 (5 bases each). CDR1 DFQATT and CDR2 SNEGSKA come from the germline V gene (reference sequence). Trimming took 4 bases from V and 5 from J, leaving 14 bases between them. This CDR3 has 13 residues.

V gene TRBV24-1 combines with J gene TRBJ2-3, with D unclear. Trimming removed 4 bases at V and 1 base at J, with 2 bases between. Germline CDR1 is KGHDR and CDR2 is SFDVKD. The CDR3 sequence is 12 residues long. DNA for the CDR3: TGTGCCACCAGTGACCGCACAGATACGCAGTATTTT. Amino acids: CATSDRTDTQYF.

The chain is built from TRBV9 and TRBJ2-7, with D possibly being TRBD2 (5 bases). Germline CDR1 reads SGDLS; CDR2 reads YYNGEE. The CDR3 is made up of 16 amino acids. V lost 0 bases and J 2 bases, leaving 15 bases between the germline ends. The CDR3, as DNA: TGTGCCAGCAGCGTAGGATGGGAGCCGGCAGCCTACGAGCAGTACTTC. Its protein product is CASSVGWEPAAYEQYF.

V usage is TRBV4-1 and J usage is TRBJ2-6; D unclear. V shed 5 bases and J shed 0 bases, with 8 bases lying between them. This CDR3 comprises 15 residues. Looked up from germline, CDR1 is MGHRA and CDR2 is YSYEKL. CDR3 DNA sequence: TGCGCCAGCAGCGTTATGCTCTCTGGGGCCAACGTCCTGACTTTC. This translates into CASSVMLSGANVLTF.

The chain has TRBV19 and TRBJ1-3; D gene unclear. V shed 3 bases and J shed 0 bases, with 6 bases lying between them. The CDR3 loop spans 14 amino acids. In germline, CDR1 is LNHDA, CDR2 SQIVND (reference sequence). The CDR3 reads CASSMGSSGNTIYF. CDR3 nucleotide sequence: TGTGCCAGTAGTATGGGAAGCTCTGGAAACACCATATATTTT.

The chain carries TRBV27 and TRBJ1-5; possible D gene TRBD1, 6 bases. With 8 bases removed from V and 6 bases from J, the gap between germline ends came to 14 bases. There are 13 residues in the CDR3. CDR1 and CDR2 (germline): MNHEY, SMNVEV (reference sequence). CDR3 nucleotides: TGTGCCAGCGGGCAGGGAGGGGGTCAGCCCCAGCATTTT. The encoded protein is CASGQGGGQPQHF.

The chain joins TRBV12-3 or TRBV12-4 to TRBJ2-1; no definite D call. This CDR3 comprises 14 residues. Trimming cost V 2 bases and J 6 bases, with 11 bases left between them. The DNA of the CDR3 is TGTGCCAGCAGTTTACAGCTAGTGTTCAATGAGCAGTTCTTC. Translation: CASSLQLVFNEQFF.

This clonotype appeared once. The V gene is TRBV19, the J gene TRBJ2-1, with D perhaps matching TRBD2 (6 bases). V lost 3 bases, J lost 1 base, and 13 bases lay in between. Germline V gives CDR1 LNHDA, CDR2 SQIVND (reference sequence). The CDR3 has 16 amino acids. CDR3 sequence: CASSMALADSYNEQFF. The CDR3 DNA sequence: TGTGCCAGTAGTATGGCTTTAGCGGATTCCTACAATGAGCAGTTCTTC.

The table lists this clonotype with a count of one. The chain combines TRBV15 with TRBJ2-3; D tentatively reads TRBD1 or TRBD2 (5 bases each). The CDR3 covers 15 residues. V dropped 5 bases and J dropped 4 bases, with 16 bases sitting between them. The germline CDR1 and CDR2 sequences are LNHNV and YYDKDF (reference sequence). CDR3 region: CATSRDRSSPDTQYF. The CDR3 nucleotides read TGTGCCACCAGCCGGGACCGATCGTCCCCAGATACGCAGTATTTT.

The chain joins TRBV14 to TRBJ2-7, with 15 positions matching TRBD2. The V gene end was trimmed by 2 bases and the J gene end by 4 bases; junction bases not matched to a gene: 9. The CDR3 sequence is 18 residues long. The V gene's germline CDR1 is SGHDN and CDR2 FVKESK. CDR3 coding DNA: TGTGCCAGCAGCCAACTCGGACTAGCGGGAGGGCCGAGTTACGAGCAGTACTTC. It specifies CASSQLGLAGGPSYEQYF.

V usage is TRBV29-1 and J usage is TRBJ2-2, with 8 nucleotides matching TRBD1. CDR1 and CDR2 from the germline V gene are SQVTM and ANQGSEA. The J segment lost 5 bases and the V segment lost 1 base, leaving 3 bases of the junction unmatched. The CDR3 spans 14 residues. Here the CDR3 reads CSVEGRGRTGELFF. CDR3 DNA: TGCAGCGTTGAAGGCAGGGGGCGGACCGGGGAGCTGTTTTTT.

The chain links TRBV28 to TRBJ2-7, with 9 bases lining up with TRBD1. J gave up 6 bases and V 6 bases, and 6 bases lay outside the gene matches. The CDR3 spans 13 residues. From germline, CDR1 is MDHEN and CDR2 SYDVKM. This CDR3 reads CASRRTGEAEQYF. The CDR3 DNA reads TGTGCCAGCAGGCGGACAGGGGAGGCCGAGCAGTACTTC.

Here the CDR3 reads CASSSGRSDEQYF. CDR3 bases: TGTGCCAGCTCTAGCGGGAGATCGGACGAGCAGTACTTC. The chain has TRBV14 and TRBJ2-7; 10 bases match TRBD2. J lost 5 bases, V lost 8 bases, and 6 bases had no gene match. Germline lookup yields CDR1 SGHDN and CDR2 FVKESK. The CDR3 totals 13 residues.